The clone carrying this TCR beta chain was observed at least ten times. The antigen is not known. The data are from a study of metastatic and nonmetastatic thyroid tumors. About the research overall: From malignant and benign thyroid patients, repertoires in blood and in tumor or nodule tissue were compared.

Thyroid surgery had not been preceded by any treatment in any patient. Study-wide results and caveats: It was reported that TCR beta diversity was significantly higher in malignant thyroid tumors than benign nodules, in blood and tumor.

Per the original data handling: Across clinicopathological groups, CDR3 differences served as the basis for building a distant-metastasis classifier for papillary thyroid cancer. TCRdb used MiXCR to call clones anew from the PCR reads. These V and J calls are TCRdb output, not the study's own analysis. Here the sample spans over 45,000 clones, around 21% being singletons. Sample: blood. The origin of this receptor is a male donor with papillary thyroid cancer or a benign thyroid nodule (not recorded which). Some clones in this sample may be carry-over from other donors' samples.

The CDR3 reads CASSQHRGGNQPQHF. DNA for the CDR3: TGTGCCAGCAGCCAACATCGGGGGGGCAATCAGCCCCAGCATTTT. The chain carries TRBV4-2 and TRBJ1-5, with D perhaps TRBD1 (5 bases). The length of the CDR3 is 15 residues. V was pared by 2 bases and J by 2 bases, with 10 bases between. CDR1 LGHNA and CDR2 YNFKEQ come from the germline V gene.